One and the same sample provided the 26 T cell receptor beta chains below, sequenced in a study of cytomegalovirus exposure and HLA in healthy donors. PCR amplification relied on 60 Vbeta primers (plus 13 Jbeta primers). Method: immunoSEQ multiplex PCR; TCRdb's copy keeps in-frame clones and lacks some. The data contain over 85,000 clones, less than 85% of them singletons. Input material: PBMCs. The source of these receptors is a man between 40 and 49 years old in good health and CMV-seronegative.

The CDR3 here is CASSLTTLVSGNTIYF. For the CDR3, the DNA is TGTGCCAGCAGCTTAACGACACTCGTTTCAGGAAACACCATATATTTT. The chain uses TRBV7-9 and TRBJ1-3; D gene uncertain. CDR3 length: 16 amino acids. Germline V lookup: CDR1 SEHNR, CDR2 FQNEAQ (reference sequence). V lost 2 bases, J lost 4 bases, and 15 bases lay in between.

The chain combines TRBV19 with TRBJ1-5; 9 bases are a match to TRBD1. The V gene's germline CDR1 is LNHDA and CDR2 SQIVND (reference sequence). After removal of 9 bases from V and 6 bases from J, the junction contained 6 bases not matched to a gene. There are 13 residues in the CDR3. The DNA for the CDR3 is TGTGCCAGCAACGGACAGGGGTTTCAGCCCCAGCATTTT. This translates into CASNGQGFQPQHF.

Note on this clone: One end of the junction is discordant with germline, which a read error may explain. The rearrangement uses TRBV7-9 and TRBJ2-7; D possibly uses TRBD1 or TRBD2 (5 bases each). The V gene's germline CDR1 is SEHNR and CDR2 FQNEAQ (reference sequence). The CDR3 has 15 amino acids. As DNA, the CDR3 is TGTTCCAGCAGCTTAGCGCTAGGGGTCTCCTACGAGCAGTACTTC. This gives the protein CSSSLALGVSYEQYF.

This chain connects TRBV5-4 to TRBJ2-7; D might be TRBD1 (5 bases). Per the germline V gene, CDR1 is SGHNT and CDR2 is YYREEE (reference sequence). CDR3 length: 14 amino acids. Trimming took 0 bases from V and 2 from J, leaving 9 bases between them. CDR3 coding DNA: TGTGCCAGCAGCTTGGCTGCAGGGACCTACGAGCAGTACTTC. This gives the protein CASSLAAGTYEQYF.

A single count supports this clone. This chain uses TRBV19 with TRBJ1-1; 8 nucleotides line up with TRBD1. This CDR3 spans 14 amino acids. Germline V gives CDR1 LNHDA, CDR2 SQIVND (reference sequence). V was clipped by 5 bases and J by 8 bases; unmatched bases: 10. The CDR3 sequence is CASSLTGGSMEAFF. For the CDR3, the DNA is TGTGCCAGTAGTCTCACAGGGGGTAGTATGGAAGCTTTCTTT.

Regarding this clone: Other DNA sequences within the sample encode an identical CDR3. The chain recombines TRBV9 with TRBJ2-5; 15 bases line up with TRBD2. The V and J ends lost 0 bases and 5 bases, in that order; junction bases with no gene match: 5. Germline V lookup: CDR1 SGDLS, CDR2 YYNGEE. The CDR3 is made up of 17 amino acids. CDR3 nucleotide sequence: TGTGCCAGCAGCGTAGGGACTAGCGGGGGGGCGTATGAGACCCAGTACTTC. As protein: CASSVGTSGGAYETQYF.

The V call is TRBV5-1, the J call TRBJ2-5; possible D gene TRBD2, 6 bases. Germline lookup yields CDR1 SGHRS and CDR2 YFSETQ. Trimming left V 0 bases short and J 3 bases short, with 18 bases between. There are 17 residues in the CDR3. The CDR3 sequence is CASSLALSAGPEETQYF. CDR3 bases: TGCGCCAGCAGCTTGGCCCTGAGTGCGGGGCCTGAAGAGACCCAGTACTTC.

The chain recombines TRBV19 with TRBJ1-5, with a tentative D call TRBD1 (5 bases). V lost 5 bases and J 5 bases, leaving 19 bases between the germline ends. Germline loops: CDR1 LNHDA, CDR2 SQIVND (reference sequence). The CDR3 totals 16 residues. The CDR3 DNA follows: TGTGCCAGTAGTCCCCCGGGACTAGGAGGTCATCAGCCCCAGCATTTT. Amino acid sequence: CASSPPGLGGHQPQHF. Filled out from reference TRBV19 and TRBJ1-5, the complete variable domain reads DGGITQSPKYLFRKEGQNVTLSCEQNLNHDAMYWYRQDPGQGLRLIYYSQIVNDFQKGDIAEGYSVSREKKESFPLTVTSAQKNPTAFYLCASSPPGLGGHQPQHFGDGTRLSIL.

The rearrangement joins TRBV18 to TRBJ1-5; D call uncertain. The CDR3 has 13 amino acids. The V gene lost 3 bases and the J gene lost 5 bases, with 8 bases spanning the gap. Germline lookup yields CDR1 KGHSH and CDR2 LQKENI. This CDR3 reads CASSPLEDQPQHF. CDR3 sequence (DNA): TGTGCCAGCTCACCTCTGGAGGATCAGCCCCAGCATTTT.

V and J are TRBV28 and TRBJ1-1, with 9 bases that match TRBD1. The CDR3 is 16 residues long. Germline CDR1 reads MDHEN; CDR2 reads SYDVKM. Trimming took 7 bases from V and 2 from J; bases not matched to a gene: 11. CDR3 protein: CASKDRGYRNNTEAFF. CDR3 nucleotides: TGTGCCAGCAAGGACAGGGGCTATAGGAATAACACTGAAGCTTTCTTT.

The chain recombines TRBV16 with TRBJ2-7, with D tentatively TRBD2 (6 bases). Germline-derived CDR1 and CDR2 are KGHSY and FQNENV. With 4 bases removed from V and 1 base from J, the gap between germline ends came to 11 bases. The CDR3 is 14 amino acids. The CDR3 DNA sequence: TGTGCCAGCAGCCCGGGAGCCTTTTCCTACGAGCAGTACTTC. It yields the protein CASSPGAFSYEQYF.

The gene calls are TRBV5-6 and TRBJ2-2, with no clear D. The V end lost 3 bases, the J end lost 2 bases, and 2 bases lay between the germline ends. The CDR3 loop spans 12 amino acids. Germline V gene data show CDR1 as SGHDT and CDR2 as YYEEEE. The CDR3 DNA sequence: TGTGCCAGCAGCTCAAACACCGGGGAGCTGTTTTTT. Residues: CASSSNTGELFF. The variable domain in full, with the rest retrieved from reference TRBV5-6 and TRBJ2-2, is DAGVTQSPTHLIKTRGQQVTLRCSPKSGHDTVSWYQQALGQGPQFIFQYYEEEERQRGNFPDRFSGHQFPNYSSELNVNALLLGDSALYLCASSSNTGELFFGEGSRLTVL.

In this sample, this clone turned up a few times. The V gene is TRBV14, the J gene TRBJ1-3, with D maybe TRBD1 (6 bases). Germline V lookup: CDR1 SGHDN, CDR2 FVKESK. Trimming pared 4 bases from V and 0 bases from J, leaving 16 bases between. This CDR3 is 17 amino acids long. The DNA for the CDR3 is TGTGCCAGCAGCCCGATTCCGACAGGCCTCTCTGGAAACACCATATATTTT. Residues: CASSPIPTGLSGNTIYF.

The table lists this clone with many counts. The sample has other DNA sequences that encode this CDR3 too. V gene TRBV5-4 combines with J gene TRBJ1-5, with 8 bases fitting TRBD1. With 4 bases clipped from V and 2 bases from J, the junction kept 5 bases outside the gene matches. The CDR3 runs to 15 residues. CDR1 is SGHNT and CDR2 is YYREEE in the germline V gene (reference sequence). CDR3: CASSPGTGGNQPQHF. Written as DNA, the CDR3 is TGTGCCAGCAGCCCCGGGACAGGCGGCAATCAGCCCCAGCATTTT.

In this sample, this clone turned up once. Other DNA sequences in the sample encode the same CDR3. The CDR3 spells CAWSGQAGNTIYF. DNA of the CDR3: TGTGCCTGGAGCGGACAGGCCGGAAACACCATATATTTT. V and J are TRBV30 and TRBJ1-3; TRBD1 matches at 7 bases. The V segment lost 3 bases and the J segment 4 bases; nucleotides outside the gene matches: 3. There are 13 residues in the CDR3. Germline assignment: CDR1 GTSNPN and CDR2 SVGIG (reference sequence). Together with reference TRBV30 and TRBJ1-3, the CDR3 gives the full variable domain: SQTIHQWPATLVQPVGSPLSLECTVEGTSNPNLYWYRQAAGRGLQLLFYSVGIGQISSEVPQNLSASRPQDRQFILSSKKLLLSDSGFYLCAWSGQAGNTIYFGEGSWLTVV.

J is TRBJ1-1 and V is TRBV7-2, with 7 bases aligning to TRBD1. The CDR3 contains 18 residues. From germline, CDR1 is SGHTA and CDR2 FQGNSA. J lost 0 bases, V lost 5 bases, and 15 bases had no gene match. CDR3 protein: CASSPRQGPSFMNTEAFF. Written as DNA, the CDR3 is TGTGCCAGCAGCCCAAGACAGGGACCCTCTTTCATGAACACTGAAGCTTTCTTT.

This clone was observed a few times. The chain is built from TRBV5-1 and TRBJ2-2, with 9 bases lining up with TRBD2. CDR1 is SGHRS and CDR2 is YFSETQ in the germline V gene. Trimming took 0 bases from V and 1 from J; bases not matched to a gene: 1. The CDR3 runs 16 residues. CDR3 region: CASSLETSGNTGELFF. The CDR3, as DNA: TGCGCCAGCAGCTTGGAGACTAGCGGGAACACCGGGGAGCTGTTTTTT.

CDR3 in amino acids: CASRRDREETQYF. In DNA form, the CDR3 reads TGTGCCAGCAGGCGAGACAGGGAAGAGACCCAGTACTTC. The rearrangement joins TRBV2 to TRBJ2-5, with 7 bases fitting TRBD1. The CDR3 loop spans 13 amino acids. The ends lost 6 bases at V and 3 bases at J; junction bases unmatched: 4. Germline lookup yields CDR1 SNHLY and CDR2 FYNNEI.

CDR3 residues: CASSVSAKGREKLFF. CDR3 in DNA: TGTGCCAGCAGCGTCTCCGCGAAGGGGCGGGAAAAACTGTTTTTT. The chain employs TRBV9 and TRBJ1-4, with D perhaps TRBD1 (5 bases). The CDR3 runs to 15 residues. V was trimmed by 2 bases and J by 8 bases, leaving 16 bases between them. The germline CDR1 and CDR2 sequences are SGDLS and YYNGEE.

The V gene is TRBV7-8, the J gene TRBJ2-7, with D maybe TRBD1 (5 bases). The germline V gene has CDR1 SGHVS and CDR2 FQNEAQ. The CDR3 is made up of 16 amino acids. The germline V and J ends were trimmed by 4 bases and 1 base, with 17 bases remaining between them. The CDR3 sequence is CASSSVWGARSYEQYF. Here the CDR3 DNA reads TGTGCCAGCAGCTCCGTGTGGGGCGCAAGATCCTACGAGCAGTACTTC.

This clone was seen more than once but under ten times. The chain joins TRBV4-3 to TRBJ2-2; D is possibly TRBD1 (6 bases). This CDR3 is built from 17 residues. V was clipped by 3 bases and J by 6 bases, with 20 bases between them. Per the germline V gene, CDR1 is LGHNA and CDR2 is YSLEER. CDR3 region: CASSQGEGGPNPGELFF. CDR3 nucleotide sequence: TGCGCCAGCAGCCAGGGGGAAGGGGGTCCTAACCCCGGGGAGCTGTTTTTT.

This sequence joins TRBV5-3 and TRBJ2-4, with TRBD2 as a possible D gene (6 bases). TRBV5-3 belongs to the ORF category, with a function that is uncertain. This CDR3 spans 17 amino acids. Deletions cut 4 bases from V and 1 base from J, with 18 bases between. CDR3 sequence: CARSPPGPRGAKNIQYF. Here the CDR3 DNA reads TGTGCCAGAAGCCCTCCGGGCCCCCGGGGGGCCAAAAACATTCAGTACTTC.

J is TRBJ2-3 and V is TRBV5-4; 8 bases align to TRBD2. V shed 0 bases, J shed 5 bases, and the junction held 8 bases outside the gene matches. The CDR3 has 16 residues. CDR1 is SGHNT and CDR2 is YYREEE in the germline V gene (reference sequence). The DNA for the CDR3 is TGTGCCAGCAGCTTGGATGCGGGGGGTTCGCTAGATACGCAGTATTTT. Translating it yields CASSLDAGGSLDTQYF.

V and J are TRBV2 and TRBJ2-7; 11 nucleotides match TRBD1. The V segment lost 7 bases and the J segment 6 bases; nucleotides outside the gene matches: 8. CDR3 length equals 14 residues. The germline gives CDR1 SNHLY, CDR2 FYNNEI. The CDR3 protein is CASTWTGGSGEQYF. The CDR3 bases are TGTGCCAGCACCTGGACAGGGGGCTCGGGCGAGCAGTACTTC. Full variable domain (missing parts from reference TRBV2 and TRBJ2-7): EPEVTQTPSHQVTQMGQEVILRCVPISNHLYFYWYRQILGQKVEFLVSFYNNEISEKSEIFDDQFSVERPDGSNFTLKIRSTKLEDSAMYFCASTWTGGSGEQYFGPGTRLTVT.

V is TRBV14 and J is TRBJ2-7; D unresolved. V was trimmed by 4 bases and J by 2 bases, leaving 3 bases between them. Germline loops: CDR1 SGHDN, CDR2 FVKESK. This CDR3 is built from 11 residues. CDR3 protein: CASSLAYEQYF. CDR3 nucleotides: TGTGCCAGCAGCCTCGCCTACGAGCAGTACTTC.

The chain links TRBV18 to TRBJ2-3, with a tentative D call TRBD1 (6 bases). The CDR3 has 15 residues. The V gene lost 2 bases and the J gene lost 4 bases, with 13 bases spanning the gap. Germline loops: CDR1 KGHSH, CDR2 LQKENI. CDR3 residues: CASSPLTRGSDTQYF. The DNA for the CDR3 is TGTGCCAGCTCACCATTAACCAGGGGATCAGATACGCAGTATTTT.